This is a list of T cell receptor beta chains from one sample in a study of T cells after yellow fever vaccination. From the 5' RACE reads, TCRdb called clonotypes with MiXCR, one entry per CDR3 protein. Of 550,000 to 750,000 distinct CDR3 sequences detected, roughly 14% appear once; the ten largest clones hold around 15%. The sample in question was PBMCs, obtained on the day of the yellow fever booster vaccination. The source is a man between 25 and 39 years old who received the YFV17D yellow fever vaccine. Both conserved end residues are part of each CDR3. The order of the fields is clone size, J gene, D gene, V gene, CDR3 protein, CDR3 DNA. A D gene is named only where the DNA matches it firmly. Clone size, where shown, is once, few, many, or a class for clones that have expanded.

abundance: many
j_gene: TRBJ2-1
d_gene: .
v_gene: TRBV5-1
CDR3aa: CASSLETGTYNEQFF
CDR3nt: TGCGCCAGCAGCTTGGAAACGGGGACCTACAATGAGCAGTTCTTC

abundance: few
j_gene: TRBJ2-5
d_gene: .
v_gene: TRBV7-7
CDR3aa: CASSLSGDTQETQYF
CDR3nt: TGTGCTAGCAGCTTATCCGGCGACACACAAGAGACCCAGTACTTC

abundance: few
j_gene: TRBJ2-2
d_gene: .
v_gene: TRBV27
CDR3aa: CASSLLSRNTGELFF
CDR3nt: TGTGCCAGCAGTTTATTGTCCAGGAACACCGGGGAGCTGTTTTTT

abundance: .
j_gene: TRBJ2-5
d_gene: TRBD2
v_gene: TRBV6-6
CDR3aa: CATRGGQETQYF
CDR3nt: TGTGCCACCCGGGGGGGGCAAGAGACCCAGTACTTC

abundance: few
j_gene: TRBJ2-3
d_gene: TRBD2
v_gene: TRBV10-2
CDR3aa: CASSESRASGRLADTQYF
CDR3nt: TGCGCCAGCAGTGAGTCTCGGGCTAGCGGGAGGCTCGCAGATACGCAGTATTTT

abundance: .
j_gene: TRBJ2-7
d_gene: .
v_gene: TRBV4-3
CDR3aa: CASSQEIASYEQYF
CDR3nt: TGCGCCAGCAGCCAGGAAATCGCATCCTACGAGCAGTACTTC

abundance: .
j_gene: TRBJ1-5
d_gene: .
v_gene: TRBV12-3/TRBV12-4
CDR3aa: CASSFKGGGSNQPQHF
CDR3nt: TGTGCCAGCAGTTTTAAGGGGGGGGGCAGCAATCAGCCCCAGCATTTT

abundance: .
j_gene: TRBJ2-7
d_gene: TRBD2
v_gene: TRBV29-1
CDR3aa: CSAVLAGVSYEQYF
CDR3nt: TGCAGCGCTGTTCTAGCGGGAGTCAGCTACGAGCAGTACTTC

abundance: .
j_gene: TRBJ2-2
d_gene: .
v_gene: TRBV4-2
CDR3aa: CARSPGLRGCGRELFF
CDR3nt: TGTGCCAGGAGCCCCGGGCTCCGCGGGTGCGGTCGGGAGCTGTTTTTT

abundance: .
j_gene: TRBJ2-2
d_gene: .
v_gene: TRBV15
CDR3aa: CATSTGTNTGELFF
CDR3nt: TGTGCCACCAGCACAGGAACGAACACCGGGGAGCTGTTTTTT

abundance: .
j_gene: TRBJ2-3
d_gene: .
v_gene: TRBV27
CDR3aa: CAIPFGPLGADTQYF
CDR3nt: TGTGCCATCCCGTTTGGACCGTTGGGTGCGGATACGCAGTATTTT

abundance: few
j_gene: TRBJ1-6
d_gene: .
v_gene: TRBV7-9
CDR3aa: CASSFRGTSSYNSPLHF
CDR3nt: TGTGCCAGCAGCTTCAGGGGAACATCCTCCTATAATTCACCCCTCCACTTT

abundance: few
j_gene: TRBJ1-2
d_gene: .
v_gene: TRBV6-1
CDR3aa: CASRASNYGYTF
CDR3nt: TGTGCCAGCAGAGCCAGTAACTATGGCTACACCTTC

abundance: .
j_gene: TRBJ2-3
d_gene: TRBD1
v_gene: TRBV11-2
CDR3aa: CASSWTGNAQYF
CDR3nt: TGTGCCAGCAGTTGGACAGGGAACGCGCAGTATTTT

abundance: .
j_gene: TRBJ2-7
d_gene: TRBD2
v_gene: TRBV10-3
CDR3aa: CAIRNQAGGYEQYF
CDR3nt: TGTGCCATCAGAAACCAAGCGGGAGGATACGAGCAGTACTTC

abundance: many
j_gene: TRBJ2-5
d_gene: .
v_gene: TRBV7-9
CDR3aa: CASSTRLPSRQETQYF
CDR3nt: TGTGCCAGCAGCACACGACTACCTAGTCGACAAGAGACCCAGTACTTC

abundance: .
j_gene: TRBJ2-7
d_gene: .
v_gene: TRBV20-1
CDR3aa: CSAGLAEAWGSYEQYF
CDR3nt: TGCAGTGCTGGGCTGGCGGAGGCCTGGGGATCCTACGAGCAGTACTTC

abundance: few
j_gene: TRBJ1-4
d_gene: TRBD1
v_gene: TRBV7-6
CDR3aa: CASSLGGQGTEKLFF
CDR3nt: TGTGCCAGCAGCTTAGGGGGACAGGGGACCGAAAAACTGTTTTTT

abundance: .
j_gene: TRBJ2-6
d_gene: .
v_gene: TRBV2
CDR3aa: CASRKSGTAHPGANVLTF
CDR3nt: TGTGCCAGCAGAAAGTCCGGGACGGCCCATCCTGGGGCCAACGTCCTGACTTTC

abundance: few
j_gene: TRBJ2-5
d_gene: .
v_gene: TRBV5-4
CDR3aa: CASSALSRDAGETQYF
CDR3nt: TGTGCCAGCAGCGCTCTATCCCGGGATGCGGGAGAGACCCAGTACTTC

abundance: few
j_gene: TRBJ2-3
d_gene: TRBD2
v_gene: TRBV9
CDR3aa: CASSPHRLAGQDTQYF
CDR3nt: TGTGCCAGCAGCCCCCACCGACTAGCGGGACAGGATACGCAGTATTTT

abundance: .
j_gene: TRBJ2-1
d_gene: .
v_gene: TRBV19
CDR3aa: CASSMGQQREQFF
CDR3nt: TGTGCCAGTAGTATGGGGCAGCAGCGTGAGCAGTTCTTC

abundance: few
j_gene: TRBJ1-6
d_gene: .
v_gene: TRBV5-5
CDR3aa: CASRPRGTGDSPLHF
CDR3nt: TGTGCCAGCAGACCGAGGGGGACCGGAGATTCACCCCTCCACTTT

abundance: few
j_gene: TRBJ1-5
d_gene: TRBD1
v_gene: TRBV19
CDR3aa: CASSPRGVVGQPQHF
CDR3nt: TGTGCCAGTAGTCCCAGGGGGGTTGTGGGTCAGCCCCAGCATTTT

abundance: .
j_gene: TRBJ2-3
d_gene: TRBD2
v_gene: TRBV9
CDR3aa: CASSVGGSGADTQYF
CDR3nt: TGTGCCAGCAGCGTAGGCGGGAGTGGTGCAGATACGCAGTATTTT

abundance: .
j_gene: TRBJ2-1
d_gene: TRBD2
v_gene: TRBV5-5
CDR3aa: CASSLGTSGRLGEQFF
CDR3nt: TGTGCCAGCAGCTTGGGAACTAGCGGGAGATTAGGGGAGCAGTTCTTC

abundance: many
j_gene: TRBJ2-3
d_gene: .
v_gene: TRBV12-3/TRBV12-4
CDR3aa: CASSLGTDTDTQYF
CDR3nt: TGTGCCAGCAGTTTAGGGACAGACACAGATACGCAGTATTTT

abundance: .
j_gene: TRBJ2-7
d_gene: TRBD2
v_gene: TRBV6-5
CDR3aa: CASSYSRSGTNYEQYF
CDR3nt: TGTGCCAGCAGTTACTCGAGGTCAGGGACTAACTACGAGCAGTACTTC

abundance: .
j_gene: TRBJ2-5
d_gene: .
v_gene: TRBV7-9
CDR3aa: CASSFFGGEETQYF
CDR3nt: TGTGCCAGCAGCTTCTTTGGGGGAGAAGAGACCCAGTACTTC

abundance: few
j_gene: TRBJ2-1
d_gene: TRBD2
v_gene: TRBV10-3
CDR3aa: CAISEGPSGSFEPFF
CDR3nt: TGTGCCATCAGTGAGGGGCCTAGCGGGAGCTTTGAGCCGTTCTTC

abundance: few
j_gene: TRBJ2-1
d_gene: .
v_gene: TRBV6-1
CDR3aa: CASTPMGMNNEQFF
CDR3nt: TGTGCCAGCACCCCTATGGGGATGAACAATGAGCAGTTCTTC

abundance: few
j_gene: TRBJ2-3
d_gene: TRBD2
v_gene: TRBV24-1
CDR3aa: CATSPTGLAGLPDTQYF
CDR3nt: TGTGCCACCAGCCCCACCGGACTAGCGGGCCTCCCAGATACGCAGTATTTT

abundance: many
j_gene: TRBJ2-5
d_gene: .
v_gene: TRBV12-3/TRBV12-4
CDR3aa: CASSFLSQETQYF
CDR3nt: TGTGCCAGCAGTTTCTTGAGCCAAGAGACCCAGTACTTC

abundance: few
j_gene: TRBJ2-7
d_gene: .
v_gene: TRBV7-9
CDR3aa: CASGVSGYEQYF
CDR3nt: TGTGCCAGCGGGGTTAGCGGATACGAGCAGTACTTC

abundance: .
j_gene: TRBJ1-1
d_gene: .
v_gene: TRBV12-3/TRBV12-4
CDR3aa: CASSLASEWAEAFF
CDR3nt: TGTGCCAGCAGTTTAGCGTCAGAGTGGGCTGAAGCTTTCTTT

abundance: .
j_gene: TRBJ2-5
d_gene: TRBD1
v_gene: TRBV20-1
CDR3aa: CSANGRDRSQETQYF
CDR3nt: TGCAGTGCTAACGGCCGGGACAGGTCCCAAGAGACCCAGTACTTC

abundance: .
j_gene: TRBJ2-7
d_gene: .
v_gene: TRBV12-3/TRBV12-4
CDR3aa: CASTSRGTYEQYF
CDR3nt: TGTGCCAGCACCTCCCGGGGAACCTACGAGCAGTACTTC

abundance: .
j_gene: TRBJ2-5
d_gene: .
v_gene: TRBV7-9
CDR3aa: CASSIEGPRKTTQYF
CDR3nt: TGTGCCAGCAGCATAGAGGGACCACGCAAGACGACCCAGTACTTC

abundance: .
j_gene: TRBJ2-7
d_gene: .
v_gene: TRBV29-1
CDR3aa: CSVALRGMNEQYF
CDR3nt: TGCAGCGTTGCCTTGCGCGGGATGAACGAGCAGTACTTC

abundance: few
j_gene: TRBJ2-2
d_gene: .
v_gene: TRBV7-8
CDR3aa: CASSLVSASTGELFF
CDR3nt: TGTGCCAGCAGCTTAGTGAGCGCGAGCACCGGGGAGCTGTTTTTT

abundance: few
j_gene: TRBJ2-1
d_gene: .
v_gene: TRBV6-1
CDR3aa: CASRSGEQSNEQFF
CDR3nt: TGTGCCAGCAGGTCGGGAGAGCAGTCCAATGAGCAGTTCTTC

abundance: few
j_gene: TRBJ2-1
d_gene: TRBD2
v_gene: TRBV7-3
CDR3aa: CASSRGRGKGNEQFF
CDR3nt: TGTGCCAGCAGTCGCGGGAGGGGCAAGGGCAATGAGCAGTTCTTC

abundance: .
j_gene: TRBJ1-1
d_gene: .
v_gene: TRBV5-1
CDR3aa: CASSLEQRGTEAFF
CDR3nt: TGCGCCAGCAGCTTGGAACAGCGAGGGACTGAAGCTTTCTTT

abundance: few
j_gene: TRBJ2-5
d_gene: .
v_gene: TRBV30
CDR3aa: CAGSRPGETQYF
CDR3nt: TGTGCGGGGAGCAGGCCCGGCGAGACCCAGTACTTC

abundance: .
j_gene: TRBJ2-1
d_gene: TRBD1
v_gene: TRBV19
CDR3aa: CASSIVSQGAVDNEQFF
CDR3nt: TGTGCCAGTAGTATAGTATCCCAGGGGGCGGTCGACAATGAGCAGTTCTTC

abundance: .
j_gene: TRBJ2-1
d_gene: TRBD2
v_gene: TRBV14
CDR3aa: CASSPRFQRGNEQFF
CDR3nt: TGTGCCAGCAGCCCTCGGTTTCAGCGGGGCAATGAGCAGTTCTTC

abundance: many
j_gene: TRBJ1-1
d_gene: TRBD1
v_gene: TRBV12-3/TRBV12-4
CDR3aa: CASKPTGRMGTEAFF
CDR3nt: TGTGCCAGCAAGCCGACAGGGAGGATGGGCACTGAAGCTTTCTTT

abundance: few
j_gene: TRBJ1-5
d_gene: .
v_gene: TRBV18
CDR3aa: CASSPRGGGNQPQHF
CDR3nt: TGTGCCAGCTCACCTAGGGGAGGGGGCAATCAGCCCCAGCATTTT

abundance: .
j_gene: TRBJ2-5
d_gene: TRBD1
v_gene: TRBV11-2
CDR3aa: CASSLVGTGVLETQYF
CDR3nt: TGTGCCAGCAGCTTAGTAGGGACAGGGGTATTAGAGACCCAGTACTTC

abundance: many
j_gene: TRBJ2-3
d_gene: TRBD2
v_gene: TRBV5-1
CDR3aa: CASSLALAGGDTQYF
CDR3nt: TGCGCCAGCAGCTTGGCGCTAGCGGGAGGGGATACGCAGTATTTT